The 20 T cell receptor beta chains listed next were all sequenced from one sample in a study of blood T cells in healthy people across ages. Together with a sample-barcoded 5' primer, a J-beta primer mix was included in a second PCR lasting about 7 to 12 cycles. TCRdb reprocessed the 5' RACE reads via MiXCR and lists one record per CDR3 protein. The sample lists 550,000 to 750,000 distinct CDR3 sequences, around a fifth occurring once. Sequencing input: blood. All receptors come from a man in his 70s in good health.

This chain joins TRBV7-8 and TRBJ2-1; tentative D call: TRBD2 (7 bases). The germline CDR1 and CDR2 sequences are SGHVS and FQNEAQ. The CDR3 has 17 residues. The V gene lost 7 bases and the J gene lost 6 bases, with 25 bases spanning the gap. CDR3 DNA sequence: TGTGCCAGCACTTCCGGGGGCTGGGCGGGAGAACGCAATGAGCAGTTCTTC. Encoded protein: CASTSGGWAGERNEQFF.

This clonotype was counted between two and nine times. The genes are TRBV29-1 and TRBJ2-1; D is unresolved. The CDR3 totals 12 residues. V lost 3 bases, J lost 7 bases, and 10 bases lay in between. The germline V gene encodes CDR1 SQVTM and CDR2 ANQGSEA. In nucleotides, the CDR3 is TGCAGCGTTGAGGCTCCGGGTAATGAGCAGTTCTTC. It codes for CSVEAPGNEQFF.

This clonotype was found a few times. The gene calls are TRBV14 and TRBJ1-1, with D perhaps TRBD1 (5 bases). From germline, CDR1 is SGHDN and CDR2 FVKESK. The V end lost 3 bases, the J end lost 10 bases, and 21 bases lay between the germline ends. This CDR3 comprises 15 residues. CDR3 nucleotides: TGTGCCAGCAGCCACTTAGACAGTGGGCCACTCGGAGCTTTCTTT. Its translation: CASSHLDSGPLGAFF.

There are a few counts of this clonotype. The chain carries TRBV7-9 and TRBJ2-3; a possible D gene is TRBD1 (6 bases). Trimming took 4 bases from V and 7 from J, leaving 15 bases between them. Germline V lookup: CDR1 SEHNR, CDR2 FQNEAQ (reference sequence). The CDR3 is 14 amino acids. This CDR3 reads CASSYGQPLNTQYF. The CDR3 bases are TGTGCCAGCAGCTACGGACAGCCCCTGAATACGCAGTATTTT.

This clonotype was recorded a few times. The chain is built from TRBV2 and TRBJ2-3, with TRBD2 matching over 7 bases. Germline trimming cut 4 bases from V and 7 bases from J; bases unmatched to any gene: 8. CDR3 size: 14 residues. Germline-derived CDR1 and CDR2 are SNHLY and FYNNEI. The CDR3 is CASSGGRERYTQYF. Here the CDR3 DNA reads TGTGCCAGCAGTGGAGGGCGGGAGCGGTATACGCAGTATTTT.

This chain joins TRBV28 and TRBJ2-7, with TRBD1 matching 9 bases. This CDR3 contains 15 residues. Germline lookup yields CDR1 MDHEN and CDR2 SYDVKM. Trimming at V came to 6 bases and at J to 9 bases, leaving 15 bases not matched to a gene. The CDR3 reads CASRHTGQGIFWQYF. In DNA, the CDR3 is TGTGCCAGCAGGCACACGGGACAGGGAATCTTTTGGCAGTACTTC. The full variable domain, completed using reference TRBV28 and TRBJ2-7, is DVKVTQSSRYLVKRTGEKVFLECVQDMDHENMFWYRQDPGLGLRLIYFSYDVKMKEKGDIPEGYSVSREKKERFSLILESASTNQTSMYLCASRHTGQGIFWQYFGPGTRLTVT.

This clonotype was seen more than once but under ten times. The CDR3 DNA reads as TGTGCCAGCAGTACCCCCAGGGGCACCCAGTACTTC. Translating gives CASSTPRGTQYF. The chain uses TRBV28 and TRBJ2-5, with a weak D call TRBD1 (6 bases). This CDR3 comprises 12 residues. Germline CDR1 reads MDHEN; CDR2 reads SYDVKM. Trimming pared 5 bases from V and 8 bases from J, leaving 12 bases between.

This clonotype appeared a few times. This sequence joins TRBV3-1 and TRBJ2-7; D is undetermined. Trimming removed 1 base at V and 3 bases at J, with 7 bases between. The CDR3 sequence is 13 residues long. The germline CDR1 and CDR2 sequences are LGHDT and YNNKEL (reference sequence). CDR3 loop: CASSQVVSYEQYF. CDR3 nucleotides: TGTGCCAGCAGCCAAGTGGTAAGCTACGAGCAGTACTTC.

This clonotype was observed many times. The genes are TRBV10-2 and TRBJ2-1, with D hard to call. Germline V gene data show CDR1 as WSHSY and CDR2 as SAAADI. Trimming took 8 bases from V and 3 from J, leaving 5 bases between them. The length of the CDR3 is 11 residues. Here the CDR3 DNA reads TGCGCCAGCGGGGACTACAATGAGCAGTTCTTC. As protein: CASGDYNEQFF.

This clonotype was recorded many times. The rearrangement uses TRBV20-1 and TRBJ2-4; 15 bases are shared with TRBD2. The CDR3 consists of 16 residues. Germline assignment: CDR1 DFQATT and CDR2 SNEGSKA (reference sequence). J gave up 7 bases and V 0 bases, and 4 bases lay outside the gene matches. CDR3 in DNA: TGCAGTGCTAGAGAGGGGGGACTAGCGGGAGGCAACATTCAGTACTTC. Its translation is CSAREGGLAGGNIQYF.

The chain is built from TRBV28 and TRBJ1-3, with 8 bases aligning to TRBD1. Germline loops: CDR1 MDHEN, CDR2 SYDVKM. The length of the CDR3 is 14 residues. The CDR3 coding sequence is TGTGCAACCAGGGGGCTTGCCTCTGGAAACACCATATATTTT. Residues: CATRGLASGNTIYF.

CDR3 coding DNA: TGTGCCAGCAGCAAAGTTCCTAGCGGGAGAGAGACCCAGTACTTC. Protein: CASSKVPSGRETQYF. The chain couples TRBV21-1 to TRBJ2-5; TRBD2 is the table's D call and was not checked against the DNA. TRBV21-1 is given as a pseudogene. The CDR3 is 15 residues long.

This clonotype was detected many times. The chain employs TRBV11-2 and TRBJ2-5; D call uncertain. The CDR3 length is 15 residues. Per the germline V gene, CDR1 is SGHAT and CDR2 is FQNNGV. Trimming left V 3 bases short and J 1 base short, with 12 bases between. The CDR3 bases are TGTGCCAGCAGCTTCCCCCGACGGATCCAAGAGACCCAGTACTTC. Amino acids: CASSFPRRIQETQYF.

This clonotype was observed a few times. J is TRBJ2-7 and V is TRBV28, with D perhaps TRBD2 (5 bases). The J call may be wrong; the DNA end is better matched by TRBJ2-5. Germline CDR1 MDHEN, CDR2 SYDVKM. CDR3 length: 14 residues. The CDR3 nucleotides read TGTGCCAGCAGTTTAAGACGGGGTGAGAAGACCCAGTACTTC. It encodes CASSLRRGEKTQYF.

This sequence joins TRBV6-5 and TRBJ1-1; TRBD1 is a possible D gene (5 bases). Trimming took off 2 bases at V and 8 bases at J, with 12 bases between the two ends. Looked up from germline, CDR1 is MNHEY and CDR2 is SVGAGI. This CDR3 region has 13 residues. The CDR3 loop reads CASSYGTPLEAFF. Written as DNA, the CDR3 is TGTGCCAGCAGTTACGGGACGCCACTCGAAGCTTTCTTT.

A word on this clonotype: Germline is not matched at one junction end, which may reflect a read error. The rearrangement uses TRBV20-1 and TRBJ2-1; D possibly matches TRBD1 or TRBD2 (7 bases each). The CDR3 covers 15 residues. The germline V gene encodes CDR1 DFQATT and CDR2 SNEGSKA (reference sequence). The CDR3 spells CSARGQGDYHNEQFF. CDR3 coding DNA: TGCAGTGCCAGAGGCCAGGGGGACTACCACAATGAGCAGTTCTTC.

In DNA, the CDR3 is TGTGCCAGCAGTTTCCTGGACAGGGGCAGCGAGCAGTACTTC. The encoded protein is CASSFLDRGSEQYF. The rearrangement joins TRBV12-3 or TRBV12-4 to TRBJ2-7; 9 positions agree with TRBD1. The CDR3 runs to 14 residues. V lost 3 bases, J lost 6 bases, and 6 bases stayed unmatched.

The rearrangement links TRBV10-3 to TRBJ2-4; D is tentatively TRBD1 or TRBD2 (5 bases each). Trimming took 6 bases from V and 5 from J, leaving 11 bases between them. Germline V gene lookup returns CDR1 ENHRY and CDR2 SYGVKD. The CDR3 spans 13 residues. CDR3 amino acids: CAISPGRENIQYF. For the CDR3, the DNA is TGTGCCATCAGCCCGGGACGGGAAAACATTCAGTACTTC.

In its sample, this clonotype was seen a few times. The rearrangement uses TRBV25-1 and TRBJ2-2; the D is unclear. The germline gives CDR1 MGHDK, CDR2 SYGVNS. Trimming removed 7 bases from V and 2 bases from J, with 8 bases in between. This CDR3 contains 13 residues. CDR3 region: CASTLGNTGELFF. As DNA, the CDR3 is TGTGCCAGCACCCTGGGTAACACCGGGGAGCTGTTTTTT. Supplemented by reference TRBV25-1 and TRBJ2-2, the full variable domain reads EADIYQTPRYLVIGTGKKITLECSQTMGHDKMYWYQQDPGMELHLIHYSYGVNSTEKGDLSSESTVSRIRTEHFPLTLESARPSHTSQYLCASTLGNTGELFFGEGSRLTVL.

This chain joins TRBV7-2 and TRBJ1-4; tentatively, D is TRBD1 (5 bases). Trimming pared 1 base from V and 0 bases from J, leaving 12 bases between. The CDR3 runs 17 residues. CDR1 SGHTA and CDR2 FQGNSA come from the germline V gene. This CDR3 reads CASSLGPTEATNEKLFF. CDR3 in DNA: TGTGCCAGCAGCTTAGGCCCGACAGAAGCAACTAATGAAAAACTGTTTTTT.